This is a list of T cell receptor beta chains from one sample in a study of blood T cell repertoires in COVID-19. Using immunoSEQ multiplex PCR, the repertoire was profiled, and TCRdb retains in-frame clones only, with some absent. This sample has about 150,000 clones, with 80% to 90% found just once. Sequenced input: peripheral blood. The source is a man younger than 30 with COVID-19, enrolled during active disease. Both conserved end residues are part of each CDR3. Fields, in order: clone size, V gene, D gene, J gene, CDR3 protein, CDR3 DNA. D genes are given only for firm matches. Expanded clones get a size class; other rows say once, few or many, or leave the size out.

once,TRBV19,TRBD1,TRBJ1-2,CASTAGGLRGYTF,TGTGCCAGTACCGCAGGGGGATTGCGTGGCTACACCTTC
.,TRBV3-1/TRBV3-2,.,TRBJ2-3,CASRRATTINGSYTDTQYF,TGTGCCAGCAGAAGAGCAACGACGATCAACGGGTCTTACACAGATACGCAGTATTTT
.,TRBV19,TRBD2,TRBJ2-1,CASRGKGLAGDRNEQFF,TGTGCCAGTAGGGGAAAGGGACTAGCGGGAGATCGCAATGAGCAGTTCTTC
.,TRBV5-1,.,TRBJ2-4,CASSLAGVENIQYF,TGCGCCAGCAGCTTAGCAGGGGTCGAAAACATTCAGTACTTC
.,TRBV12-5,.,TRBJ2-3,CASGVGRGTDTQYF,TGTGCTAGTGGTGTCGGTCGGGGCACAGATACGCAGTATTTT
.,TRBV14,.,TRBJ2-2,CASSQDVSGELFF,TGTGCCAGCAGCCAAGATGTGAGCGGGGAGCTGTTTTTT
.,TRBV30,.,TRBJ1-6,CAWSPPDSPSSYNSPLHF,TGTGCCTGGAGCCCACCCGACAGCCCGAGCTCCTATAATTCACCCCTCCACTTT
.,TRBV6-5,.,TRBJ1-6,CASTAEGISPLHF,TGTGCCAGCACGGCGGAGGGGATTTCACCCCTCCACTTT
.,TRBV18,.,TRBJ2-7,CASSPEVNYEQYF,TGTGCCAGCTCACCGGAGGTGAACTACGAGCAGTACTTC
.,TRBV28,.,TRBJ2-6,CASRSRHSGANVLTF,TGTGCCAGCAGGTCGAGACACTCTGGGGCCAACGTCCTGACTTTC
.,TRBV15,.,TRBJ2-1,CATSRATNEQFF,TGTGCCACCAGCAGAGCTACCAATGAGCAGTTCTTC
.,TRBV20-1,.,TRBJ1-2,CSASYRTTSYGYTF,TGCAGTGCTAGTTACAGGACAACCTCCTATGGCTACACCTTC
.,TRBV6-5,.,TRBJ2-2,CASSSRDSNTGELFF,TGTGCCAGCAGTTCGCGGGACAGCAACACCGGGGAGCTGTTTTTT
.,TRBV30,TRBD2,TRBJ2-7,CAWSVLPAGEVEQYF,TGTGCCTGGAGTGTACTCCCAGCGGGAGAGGTCGAGCAGTACTTC
once,TRBV28,.,TRBJ1-1,CASSLTRGGRGQTEAFF,TGTGCCAGCAGTTTAACTCGGGGGGGACGGGGCCAGACTGAAGCTTTCTTT
.,TRBV2,.,TRBJ2-2,CASSLGNTGELFF,TGTGCCAGCAGTCTAGGGAACACCGGGGAGCTGTTTTTT
.,TRBV29-1,TRBD2,TRBJ2-3,CSVRGTSGSPDTQYF,TGCAGCGTTAGAGGCACTAGCGGGAGTCCAGATACGCAGTATTTT
.,TRBV2,TRBD2,TRBJ2-7,CASSSSGPLGSYEQYF,TGTGCCAGCAGCTCTAGCGGCCCTCTAGGTAGCTACGAGCAGTACTTC
.,TRBV28,TRBD2,TRBJ2-7,CASSLTTSGTKYF,TGTGCCAGCAGTTTAACCACTTCCGGGACTAAATACTTC
.,TRBV2,TRBD1,TRBJ1-4,CASRRETGDEKLLF,TGTGCCAGCAGGAGGGAGACAGGGGACGAAAAACTGCTTTTT
.,TRBV9,.,TRBJ1-2,CASSVGVGGNYGYTF,TGTGCCAGCAGCGTAGGCGTCGGTGGTAACTATGGCTACACCTTC
.,TRBV24-1,TRBD2,TRBJ2-7,CATSRGGSSYEQYF,TGTGCCACCTCTCGGGGGGGGAGCTCCTACGAGCAGTACTTC
.,TRBV7-2,TRBD1,TRBJ2-5,CASSSRQGAVQKTQYF,TGTGCCAGCAGCTCCCGACAGGGGGCGGTACAAAAGACCCAGTACTTC
.,TRBV5-1,TRBD2,TRBJ2-1,CASSTSASSYNEQFF,TGCGCCAGCAGTACTAGCGCAAGCTCCTACAATGAGCAGTTCTTC
.,TRBV13,TRBD2,TRBJ2-7,CASTLGSSGSGKQYF,TGTGCCAGCACCCTTGGGAGTAGCGGGAGTGGAAAGCAGTACTTC
.,TRBV6-1,.,TRBJ2-6,CASSEALKSSGANVLTF,TGTGCCAGCAGTGAAGCACTAAAGAGCTCTGGGGCCAACGTCCTGACTTTC
once,TRBV5-5,TRBD1,TRBJ2-5,CASSPGQALQETQYF,TGTGCCAGCAGCCCGGGACAGGCGCTCCAAGAGACCCAGTACTTC
.,TRBV30,TRBD1,TRBJ2-7,CAWSRTGTPYEQYF,TGTGCCTGGAGCCGGACAGGGACTCCTTACGAGCAGTACTTC
.,TRBV3-1/TRBV3-2,TRBD1,TRBJ2-2,CASSQGGQGAGELFF,TGTGCCAGCAGCCAAGGGGGACAGGGGGCCGGGGAGCTGTTTTTT
.,TRBV28,.,TRBJ1-1,CASSFGNTEAFF,TGTGCCAGCAGTTTCGGTAACACTGAAGCTTTCTTT
.,TRBV11-2,TRBD1,TRBJ1-2,CASRAGGAIGYTF,TGTGCCAGCAGGGCAGGGGGCGCGATCGGCTACACCTTC
.,TRBV30,TRBD1,TRBJ1-3,CAGNRGSGNTIYF,TGTGCCGGGAACAGGGGGAGTGGAAACACCATATATTTT
.,TRBV15,TRBD1,TRBJ2-7,CATSRPGQGELEQYF,TGTGCCACCAGCAGACCCGGACAGGGCGAGCTCGAGCAGTACTTC
once,TRBV28,.,TRBJ1-6,CASSGLLGRNNSPLHF,TGTGCCAGCAGCGGACTGTTAGGCAGAAATAATTCACCCCTCCACTTT
.,TRBV19,TRBD1,TRBJ1-5,CASSSQTGVLNQPQHF,TGTGCCAGTAGTTCCCAGACAGGGGTCCTCAATCAGCCCCAGCATTTT
.,TRBV27,TRBD1,TRBJ2-6,CASSPPGRGYGANVLTF,TGTGCCAGCAGTCCCCCGGGCAGGGGGTATGGGGCCAACGTCCTGACTTTC
.,TRBV6-6,.,TRBJ1-2,CASSFGRLANYGYTF,TGTGCCAGCAGTTTCGGGAGGCTAGCTAACTATGGCTACACCTTC
.,TRBV13,TRBD2,TRBJ2-5,CASSLGGRGQETQYF,TGTGCCAGCAGCTTGGGCGGGAGGGGCCAAGAGACCCAGTACTTC
.,TRBV4-3,TRBD1,TRBJ1-2,CASSQERGPGQNYGYTF,TGCGCCAGCAGCCAAGAAAGAGGACCGGGACAGAATTATGGCTACACCTTC